This T cell receptor beta chain was recorded in a study of CD8+ T cells in alopecia areata. Overall study: Twice a day, 5 to 10 mg of oral tofacitinib was administered to treated patients.

General study results and limits: Scalp samples also yield sequences of resident alphabeta T cells from normal skin.

In germline, CDR1 is MNHNS, CDR2 SASEGT. Trimming removed 0 bases from V and 6 bases from J, with 18 bases in between. The CDR3 contains 17 residues. As for this clone: The antigen is undetermined.

RNA extraction and reverse transcription yielded cDNA as sequencing template. Using immunoSEQ multiplex PCR, the repertoire was profiled, and TCRdb retains in-frame clones only, with some absent. The data contain about 120,000 clones, 35% to 40% of them singletons. Sorted populations comprised CD4+ and CD8+ T cells obtained from PBMCs. The source of this sequence is a human donor with alopecia areata. The specimen was CD4+ T cells sorted from blood. The chain links TRBV6-1 to TRBJ1-5, with D tentatively TRBD1 (6 bases). CDR3 bases: TGTGCCAGCAGTGAAGCTGGGGGCAGGCTAGGGGGTCAGCCCCAGCATTTT. It codes for CASSEAGGRLGGQPQHF.